This T cell receptor (beta chain) was retrieved from a study of blood T cell repertoires in COVID-19. The CDR3 spans 15 residues. V dropped 1 base and J dropped 5 bases, with 12 bases sitting between them. From germline, CDR1 is LGHDT and CDR2 YNNKEL (reference sequence). Original processing notes: Amplification with reference gene primers provided the estimates of nucleated cell counts. TCRdb's copy holds only in-frame clones and misses some; the assay was immunoSEQ multiplex PCR. The V and J calls and clone size were taken over from that table, and D and trimming were inferred from the DNA. This table has some 160,000 clones, 88% appearing once. Assignments of participants to cohorts depended upon their own reported clinical history.

The rearrangement joins TRBV3-1 (or the pseudogene TRBV3-2) to TRBJ2-1, with a weak D call TRBD2 (7 bases). Sequenced material: PBMCs or T cells enriched from blood (not recorded which). The receptor comes from a woman in her 50s who had recovered from COVID-19. The CDR3 here is CASSQVWGGHNEQFF. Written as DNA, the CDR3 is TGTGCCAGCAGCCAAGTATGGGGGGGCCACAATGAGCAGTTCTTC.